This is a list of T cell receptor beta chains from one sample in a study of technical replicates of blood from several donors. Profiled with immunoSEQ multiplex PCR; TCRdb holds only in-frame clones, not every one. The data hold under 95,000 clones, with roughly 94% observed a single time. The sample taken for sequencing was T cells isolated from PBMCs. Receptor source: a human donor in good health. Each CDR3 is given with its conserved first and last residue. The order of the fields is clone size, D gene, J gene, V gene, CDR3 protein, CDR3 DNA. D genes are given only for firm matches. Size values are once, few and many counts, or a class for expanded clones, and some rows have none.

clone size: -
D gene: -
J gene: TRBJ1-2
V gene: TRBV6-1
CDR3 protein: CASSDILARSLNYGYTF
CDR3 DNA: TGTGCCAGCAGTGATATTTTAGCGAGGAGCCTCAACTATGGCTACACCTTC

clone size: -
D gene: -
J gene: TRBJ1-1
V gene: TRBV5-1
CDR3 protein: CASSLRETEAFF
CDR3 DNA: TGCGCCAGCAGCTTAAGGGAGACTGAAGCTTTCTTT

clone size: -
D gene: TRBD1
J gene: TRBJ2-7
V gene: TRBV14
CDR3 protein: CASSRNSRDRGSYEQYF
CDR3 DNA: TGTGCCAGCAGCCGAAACAGCCGGGACAGGGGATCCTACGAGCAGTACTTC

clone size: once
D gene: TRBD1
J gene: TRBJ1-5
V gene: TRBV15
CDR3 protein: CATRPTGGGQPQHF
CDR3 DNA: TGTGCCACGCGTCCGACAGGGGGAGGCCAGCCCCAGCATTTT

clone size: -
D gene: TRBD2
J gene: TRBJ2-1
V gene: TRBV7-9
CDR3 protein: CASSHRLAANEQFF
CDR3 DNA: TGTGCCAGCAGCCATAGACTAGCGGCTAATGAGCAGTTCTTC

clone size: few
D gene: TRBD1
J gene: TRBJ1-1
V gene: TRBV28
CDR3 protein: CASSLPTGPIYTEAFF
CDR3 DNA: TGTGCCAGCAGTCTCCCGACAGGGCCTATTTACACTGAAGCTTTCTTT

clone size: -
D gene: -
J gene: TRBJ1-3
V gene: TRBV19
CDR3 protein: CASTKSGAGGNTIYF
CDR3 DNA: TGTGCCAGTACCAAATCAGGGGCAGGTGGAAACACCATATATTTT

clone size: -
D gene: TRBD2
J gene: TRBJ2-7
V gene: TRBV19
CDR3 protein: CASSIQLAGVSEQYF
CDR3 DNA: TGTGCCAGTAGTATTCAGCTAGCGGGAGTCAGCGAGCAGTACTTC

clone size: -
D gene: TRBD1
J gene: TRBJ1-2
V gene: TRBV29-1
CDR3 protein: CSVDGQGGVYGYTF
CDR3 DNA: TGCAGCGTCGACGGACAGGGGGGAGTCTATGGCTACACCTTC

clone size: -
D gene: TRBD1
J gene: TRBJ1-1
V gene: TRBV11-3
CDR3 protein: CASGQGMNTEAFF
CDR3 DNA: TGTGCCAGCGGACAGGGGATGAACACTGAAGCTTTCTTT

clone size: -
D gene: -
J gene: TRBJ2-3
V gene: TRBV5-4
CDR3 protein: CASSFGGFGGRGSGTDTQYF
CDR3 DNA: TGTGCCAGCAGCTTCGGGGGTTTTGGTGGGAGAGGTTCGGGCACAGATACGCAGTATTTT

clone size: -
D gene: -
J gene: TRBJ2-1
V gene: TRBV10-3
CDR3 protein: CAISGQTLPQQFF
CDR3 DNA: TGTGCCATCAGTGGGCAAACATTACCCCAGCAGTTCTTC

clone size: -
D gene: -
J gene: TRBJ1-6
V gene: TRBV9
CDR3 protein: CASSVGASYNSPLHF
CDR3 DNA: TGTGCCAGCAGCGTAGGGGCGTCCTATAATTCACCCCTCCACTTT

clone size: -
D gene: -
J gene: TRBJ1-1
V gene: TRBV7-6
CDR3 protein: CASSLARAHTEAFF
CDR3 DNA: TGTGCCAGCAGCTTAGCGCGGGCACACACTGAAGCTTTCTTT

clone size: once
D gene: -
J gene: TRBJ1-4
V gene: TRBV23-1
CDR3 protein: CASSHRDTGFEKLFF
CDR3 DNA: TGCGCCAGCAGTCATCGGGACACGGGATTTGAAAAACTGTTTTTT

clone size: -
D gene: -
J gene: TRBJ1-6
V gene: TRBV11-2
CDR3 protein: CASSFSNSPLHF
CDR3 DNA: TGTGCCAGCAGCTTTAGTAATTCACCCCTCCACTTT

clone size: once
D gene: -
J gene: TRBJ2-3
V gene: TRBV7-9
CDR3 protein: CASSLGGGASDTTDTQYF
CDR3 DNA: TGTGCCAGCAGCTTAGGAGGAGGGGCTAGCGACACCACAGATACGCAGTATTTT

clone size: -
D gene: TRBD2
J gene: TRBJ2-1
V gene: TRBV11-2
CDR3 protein: CASSLWGSGRNEQFF
CDR3 DNA: TGTGCCAGCAGCTTATGGGGCAGCGGGAGAAATGAGCAGTTCTTC

clone size: -
D gene: TRBD1
J gene: TRBJ2-7
V gene: TRBV18
CDR3 protein: CASSPPGQGTYEQYF
CDR3 DNA: TGTGCCAGCTCACCGCCGGGACAGGGCACCTACGAGCAGTACTTC

clone size: -
D gene: TRBD1
J gene: TRBJ2-1
V gene: TRBV6-1
CDR3 protein: CASSSWDSSYNEQFF
CDR3 DNA: TGTGCCAGCAGTAGCTGGGACAGCTCCTACAATGAGCAGTTCTTC

clone size: -
D gene: -
J gene: TRBJ1-1
V gene: TRBV6-5
CDR3 protein: CASSSRSTAMNTEAFF
CDR3 DNA: TGTGCCAGCAGTTCCCGTTCGACAGCTATGAACACTGAAGCTTTCTTT

clone size: -
D gene: -
J gene: TRBJ1-5
V gene: TRBV9
CDR3 protein: CASSAGGQNQPQHF
CDR3 DNA: TGTGCCAGCAGCGCCGGCGGACAAAATCAGCCCCAGCATTTT

clone size: -
D gene: TRBD1
J gene: TRBJ1-2
V gene: TRBV10-3
CDR3 protein: CAITIDSYRGPPAGYTF
CDR3 DNA: TGTGCCATCACCATCGATTCATACAGGGGGCCGCCCGCTGGCTACACCTTC

clone size: -
D gene: TRBD1
J gene: TRBJ1-2
V gene: TRBV29-1
CDR3 protein: CSVEARDRGGYTF
CDR3 DNA: TGCAGCGTTGAAGCCCGGGACAGGGGGGGTTACACCTTC

clone size: -
D gene: -
J gene: TRBJ2-4
V gene: TRBV11-2
CDR3 protein: CASSLEGASGNIQYF
CDR3 DNA: TGTGCCAGCAGCTTAGAGGGGGCTAGCGGAAACATTCAGTACTTC

clone size: -
D gene: TRBD1
J gene: TRBJ1-5
V gene: TRBV5-5
CDR3 protein: CASSWGQDSNQPQHF
CDR3 DNA: TGTGCCAGCAGCTGGGGACAGGATAGCAATCAGCCCCAGCATTTT

clone size: once
D gene: -
J gene: TRBJ2-7
V gene: TRBV11-2
CDR3 protein: CASSFGSARYEQYF
CDR3 DNA: TGTGCCAGCAGCTTCGGGAGTGCACGCTACGAGCAGTACTTC

clone size: -
D gene: TRBD2
J gene: TRBJ2-3
V gene: TRBV7-9
CDR3 protein: CASTHGRGGSETDTQYF
CDR3 DNA: TGTGCCAGCACCCACGGGAGAGGCGGGAGTGAAACAGATACGCAGTATTTT

clone size: -
D gene: -
J gene: TRBJ2-1
V gene: TRBV4-1
CDR3 protein: CASSQDRARSSYNEQFF
CDR3 DNA: TGCGCCAGCAGCCAAGACAGGGCCAGGAGCTCCTACAATGAGCAGTTCTTC

clone size: once
D gene: TRBD2
J gene: TRBJ2-1
V gene: TRBV7-7
CDR3 protein: CASSPSGGAYNEQFF
CDR3 DNA: TGTGCTAGCAGCCCCAGCGGGGGGGCTTACAATGAGCAGTTCTTC

clone size: -
D gene: TRBD1
J gene: TRBJ1-2
V gene: TRBV6-6
CDR3 protein: CASSTGGANYGYTF
CDR3 DNA: TGTGCCAGCAGCACAGGGGGGGCTAACTATGGCTACACCTTC

clone size: once
D gene: -
J gene: TRBJ2-7
V gene: TRBV18
CDR3 protein: CASSPPSSANYEQYF
CDR3 DNA: TGTGCCAGCTCACCACCTTCTAGCGCTAACTACGAGCAGTACTTC

clone size: -
D gene: -
J gene: TRBJ2-2
V gene: TRBV11-3
CDR3 protein: CASSLDSANTGELFF
CDR3 DNA: TGTGCCAGCAGCTTAGACTCGGCGAACACCGGGGAGCTGTTTTTT

clone size: -
D gene: -
J gene: TRBJ1-1
V gene: TRBV9
CDR3 protein: CASSVGLGVRTEAFF
CDR3 DNA: TGTGCCAGCAGCGTAGGGCTAGGGGTACGCACTGAAGCTTTCTTT

clone size: once
D gene: -
J gene: TRBJ1-4
V gene: TRBV29-1
CDR3 protein: CSVAYVTNEKLFF
CDR3 DNA: TGCAGCGTTGCCTATGTCACTAATGAAAAACTGTTTTTT

clone size: -
D gene: TRBD2
J gene: TRBJ2-1
V gene: TRBV27
CDR3 protein: CASVKTSGSLILENEQFF
CDR3 DNA: TGTGCCAGCGTAAAGACTAGCGGGAGTTTAATCCTCGAGAATGAGCAGTTCTTC

clone size: -
D gene: -
J gene: TRBJ2-7
V gene: TRBV11-2
CDR3 protein: CASSLVDEQYF
CDR3 DNA: TGTGCCAGCAGCTTAGTAGACGAGCAGTACTTC

clone size: -
D gene: TRBD1
J gene: TRBJ2-7
V gene: TRBV6-1
CDR3 protein: CASTWDRENEQYF
CDR3 DNA: TGTGCCAGCACGTGGGACAGGGAAAACGAGCAGTACTTC